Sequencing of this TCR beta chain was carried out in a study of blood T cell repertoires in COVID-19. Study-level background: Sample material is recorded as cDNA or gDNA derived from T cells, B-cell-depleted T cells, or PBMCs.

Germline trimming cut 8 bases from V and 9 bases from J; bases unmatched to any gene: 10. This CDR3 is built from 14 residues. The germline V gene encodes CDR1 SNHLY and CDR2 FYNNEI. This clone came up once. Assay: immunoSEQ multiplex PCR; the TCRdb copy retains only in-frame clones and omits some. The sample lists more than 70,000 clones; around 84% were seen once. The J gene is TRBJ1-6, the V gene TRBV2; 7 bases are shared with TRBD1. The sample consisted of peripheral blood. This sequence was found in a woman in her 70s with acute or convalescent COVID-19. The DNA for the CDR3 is TGTGCCAGCGGCAGCCAGGGGGTAGGTTCACCCCTCCACTTT. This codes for CASGSQGVGSPLHF.